The clone carrying this T cell receptor beta chain came up many times. The data were taken from a study of blood T cells in healthy people across ages. Next came a second PCR, run for about 6 to 11 cycles, which used a sample-barcoded 5' primer along with a J-beta primer mix. Template switching added a 12-random-nucleotide identifier to every cDNA molecule. TCRdb called the 5' RACE reads again in MiXCR, with one record for every CDR3 protein. The repertoire holds approximately 1.5 million distinct CDR3 sequences, with around 35% as singletons. Germline CDR1 and CDR2: MDHEN and SYDVKM. Trimming stripped 1 base from V and 5 bases from J, with 8 bases between. The CDR3 sequence is 13 residues long.

The sequenced material came from blood. V gene TRBV28 combines with J gene TRBJ2-5; D is uncertain. The receptor was isolated from a woman under 40 in good health. CDR3 sequence (DNA): TGTGCCAGCAGTTTATTGTGGCGGGAGACCCAGTACTTC. Its translation: CASSLLWRETQYF.